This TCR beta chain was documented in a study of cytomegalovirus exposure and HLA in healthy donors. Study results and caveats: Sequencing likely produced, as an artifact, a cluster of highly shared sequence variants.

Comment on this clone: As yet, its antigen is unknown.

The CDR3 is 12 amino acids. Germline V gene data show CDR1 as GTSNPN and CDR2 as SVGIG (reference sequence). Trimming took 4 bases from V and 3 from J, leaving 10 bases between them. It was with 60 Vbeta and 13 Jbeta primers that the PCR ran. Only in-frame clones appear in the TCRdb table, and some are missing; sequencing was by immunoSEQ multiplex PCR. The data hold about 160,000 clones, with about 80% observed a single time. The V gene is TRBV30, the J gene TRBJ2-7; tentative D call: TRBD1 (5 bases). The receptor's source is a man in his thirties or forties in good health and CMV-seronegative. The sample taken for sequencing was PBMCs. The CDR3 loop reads CAWTRGFYEQYF. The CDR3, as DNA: TGTGCCTGGACTAGGGGTTTCTACGAGCAGTACTTC.